A single sample is the source of the 8 T cell receptor beta chains below, sequenced in a study of cytomegalovirus exposure and HLA in healthy donors. The PCR made use of 60 Vbeta and 13 Jbeta primers. Assay used: immunoSEQ multiplex PCR; TCRdb lists only in-frame clones, some missing. The sample consists of fewer than 100,000 clones, about 75% of them appearing once. The sequencing sample was made of PBMCs. The source is a man aged 35 to 55 in good health and CMV-seropositive.

This clone was detected once. The V and J genes are TRBV5-1 and TRBJ2-7; TRBD1 aligns across 7 bases. Germline CDR1 is SGHRS and CDR2 is YFSETQ. The CDR3 is 16 amino acids. V dropped 0 bases and J dropped 3; count of bases not matched to a gene: 9. The CDR3 sequence is CASSLAAGTDIYEQYF. In DNA form, the CDR3 reads TGCGCCAGCAGCTTGGCAGCCGGGACAGACATCTACGAGCAGTACTTC.

V usage is TRBV7-9 and J usage is TRBJ2-7; no reliable D call. The CDR3 contains 13 residues. Trimming pared 1 base from V and 2 bases from J, leaving 6 bases between. The germline V gene has CDR1 SEHNR and CDR2 FQNEAQ (reference sequence). CDR3 loop: CASSLGGTYEQYF. CDR3 nucleotide sequence: TGTGCCAGCAGCTTAGGAGGAACCTACGAGCAGTACTTC.

J is TRBJ1-3 and V is TRBV28; possible D gene TRBD1, 5 bases. There are 13 residues in the CDR3. Germline CDR1 is MDHEN and CDR2 is SYDVKM. V was pared by 5 bases and J by 4 bases, with 9 bases between. This CDR3 reads CASSRGRGNTIYF. In DNA, the CDR3 is TGTGCCAGCAGTAGGGGTAGAGGAAACACCATATATTTT.

The CDR3 here is CASSLGGRTGYTF. CDR3 bases: TGTGCCAGCAGCTTGGGGGGACGTACGGGCTACACCTTC. J is TRBJ1-2 and V is TRBV11-2, with D possibly matching TRBD1 (5 bases). The CDR3 contains 13 residues. Deletions cut 3 bases from V and 8 bases from J, with 13 bases between. CDR1 is SGHAT, CDR2 FQNNGV, per germline.

J is TRBJ2-5 and V is TRBV2; 7 bases map to TRBD1. Germline V gene data show CDR1 as SNHLY and CDR2 as FYNNEI. There are 14 residues in the CDR3. The junction had 5 bases not matched to a gene; V was cut back by 3 bases and J by 4 bases. DNA of the CDR3: TGTGCCAGCAGTGACGCGACAGGGACAGAGACCCAGTACTTC. Protein: CASSDATGTETQYF.

This clone was counted once. The V call is TRBV9, the J call TRBJ1-4, with TRBD1 as a possible D gene (5 bases). The CDR3 totals 14 residues. Germline lookup yields CDR1 SGDLS and CDR2 YYNGEE. V was cut by 2 bases and J by 2 bases, with 7 bases left in between. CDR3 sequence (DNA): TGTGCCAGCAGCGTCAAGGGGACTAATGAAAAACTGTTTTTT. Amino acids: CASSVKGTNEKLFF.

The rearrangement uses TRBV29-1 and TRBJ1-2, with 8 bases identical to TRBD1. Trimming took 6 bases from V and 11 from J; bases not matched to a gene: 11. This CDR3 is built from 12 residues. CDR1 and CDR2 from the germline V gene are SQVTM and ANQGSEA. The CDR3 loop is CSVRDRGRGYTF. The CDR3 DNA is TGCAGCGTCCGAGACAGGGGCAGAGGGTACACCTTC.

The J gene is TRBJ1-6, the V gene TRBV2; 10 bases are a match to TRBD1. Trimming at V came to 3 bases and at J to 9 bases, leaving 11 bases not matched to a gene. Germline assignment: CDR1 SNHLY and CDR2 FYNNEI. The CDR3 totals 17 residues. The CDR3 sequence: CASSDWSGQGTVSPLHF. CDR3 nucleotides: TGTGCCAGCAGTGATTGGTCGGGACAGGGGACCGTTTCACCCCTCCACTTT.